This T cell receptor beta chain was profiled in a study of identical twins. CDR1 and CDR2 from the germline V gene are SGHTA and FQGTGA. V lost 0 bases, J lost 2 bases, and 1 base stayed unmatched. CDR3 length: 15 amino acids. From the 5' RACE reads, TCRdb called clonotypes with MiXCR, one entry per CDR3 protein. The sample lists about 730,000 distinct CDR3 sequences, 21% occurring once. The sample also formed part of further work on T cells expressing NK-cell markers. That report adds: In several donors, these clonotypes also led the CD3+CD56-NKG2C+ fraction.

The TCR sequence derives from a woman aged 18-30 years in good health. The V call is TRBV7-3, the J call TRBJ2-1, with 7 bases that match TRBD2. What was sequenced was PBMCs. CDR3: CASSLTRGAYNEQFF. The CDR3 region has the DNA TGTGCCAGCAGCTTAACCCGGGGGGCCTACAATGAGCAGTTCTTC.